Listed below are T cell receptor beta chains from one sample, sequenced in a study of blood T cell repertoires in COVID-19. Method: immunoSEQ multiplex PCR; TCRdb's copy keeps in-frame clones and lacks some. The sample yields around 50,000 clones, 70% to 85% seen once. Sequenced sample: peripheral blood. All receptors derive from a man aged 80 or over with COVID-19, enrolled during active disease. Each CDR3 is given with its conserved first and last residue. A D gene is named only where the DNA matches it firmly. Clone size, where shown, is once, few, many, or a class for clones that have expanded.

-	TRBV4-1	TRBJ1-1	-	CASSLEQGTEAFF	TGCGCCAGCAGCCTCGAACAGGGAACTGAAGCTTTCTTT
-	TRBV2	TRBJ1-2	TRBD1	CASNRDSHLGGYTF	TGTGCCAGCAACCGGGACAGTCACCTAGGCGGCTACACCTTC
-	TRBV5-1	TRBJ2-7	-	CASSYRTEAYSRQYF	TGCGCCAGCAGCTACCGGACGGAGGCCTACAGTAGGCAGTACTTC
-	TRBV27	TRBJ1-2	TRBD1	CASSLWGRGPINYGYTF	TGTGCCAGCAGTTTATGGGGCAGGGGGCCGATTAACTATGGCTACACCTTC
-	TRBV14	TRBJ1-1	-	CASSQSGTEAFF	TGTGCCAGCAGCCAATCCGGGACAGAAGCTTTCTTT
-	TRBV28	TRBJ1-1	-	CASRQPRGRTEAFF	TGTGCCAGCAGGCAGCCCAGGGGCCGCACTGAAGCTTTCTTT
-	TRBV7-9	TRBJ1-1	TRBD1	CASSLRGPGDTEAFF	TGTGCCAGCAGCTTAAGGGGGCCGGGGGACACTGAAGCTTTCTTT
once	TRBV5-1	TRBJ2-1	TRBD2	CASSLVSSGGASDEQFF	TGCGCCAGCAGCTTGGTGTCTAGCGGGGGGGCAAGCGATGAGCAGTTCTTC
-	TRBV4-2	TRBJ2-7	-	CASSQEQGSEQYF	TGTGCCAGCAGCCAAGAACAGGGTAGCGAGCAGTACTTC
-	TRBV7-9	TRBJ1-2	TRBD1	CASSTKTGGSSYGYTF	TGTGCCAGCAGCACCAAAACAGGGGGCAGTAGCTATGGCTACACCTTC
-	TRBV6-2/TRBV6-3	TRBJ2-2	-	CASSYSGRGVSGTGELFF	TGTGCCAGCAGTTACTCCGGCAGGGGAGTCTCGGGCACCGGGGAGCTGTTTTTT
-	TRBV6-2/TRBV6-3	TRBJ1-6	TRBD1	CASSYHTGENSPLHF	TGTGCCAGCAGTTACCATACAGGGGAAAATTCACCCCTCCACTTT
-	TRBV7-2	TRBJ2-5	TRBD2	CASSHRVAGGVETQYF	TGTGCCAGCAGCCATCGAGTAGCGGGAGGAGTTGAGACCCAGTACTTC
-	TRBV7-6	TRBJ1-4	TRBD1	CASSLSQGQYEKLFF	TGTGCCAGCAGCTTATCACAGGGACAGTATGAAAAACTGTTTTTT
-	TRBV6-1	TRBJ2-1	-	CASSEMGLSGNEQFF	TGTGCCAGCAGTGAAATGGGACTGTCTGGCAATGAGCAGTTCTTC
-	TRBV20-1	TRBJ1-2	TRBD1	CSADRVHTF	TGCAGTGCCGACAGGGTTCACACCTTC
-	TRBV27	TRBJ1-3	-	CASSFRGPGNTIYF	TGTGCCAGCAGTTTCAGGGGCCCTGGAAACACCATATATTTT
-	TRBV5-4	TRBJ2-3	-	CASSLGRGTDTQYF	TGTGCCAGCAGCTTGGGAAGGGGGACAGATACGCAGTATTTT
once	TRBV27	TRBJ2-3	TRBD1	CASKGAGDTQYF	TGTGCCAGCAAGGGGGCGGGAGATACGCAGTATTTT
-	TRBV7-2	TRBJ1-1	-	CASSLQTGIEAFF	TGTGCCAGCAGCTTACAAACAGGGATTGAAGCTTTCTTT
-	TRBV7-9	TRBJ1-1	-	CASSSEEGTEAFF	TGTGCCAGCAGCTCAGAAGAGGGCACTGAAGCTTTCTTT
few	TRBV28	TRBJ1-2	TRBD1	CAGGGDRGSYGYTF	TGTGCCGGAGGAGGGGACAGGGGATCCTATGGCTACACCTTC
-	TRBV5-1	TRBJ2-7	-	CASSLRDSYEQYF	TGCGCCAGCAGCTTGCGGGACTCATACGAGCAGTACTTC
-	TRBV7-9	TRBJ2-1	-	CASSPLTGSSYNEQFF	TGTGCCAGCAGTCCTCTCACTGGGAGCTCCTACAATGAGCAGTTCTTC
-	TRBV7-8	TRBJ1-2	TRBD1	CASRALGQGYGYTF	TGTGCCAGCAGGGCCTTGGGACAGGGGTATGGCTACACCTTC
-	TRBV9	TRBJ2-7	TRBD1	CASSAQGQSVEQYF	TGTGCCAGCAGCGCCCAGGGACAGAGTGTCGAGCAGTACTTC
-	TRBV19	TRBJ2-5	TRBD1	CASSIAGQGGLETQYF	TGTGCCAGTAGTATAGCGGGACAGGGAGGGTTGGAGACCCAGTACTTC
-	TRBV5-4	TRBJ1-1	-	CASSGGGKQNTEAFF	TGTGCCAGCAGCGGCGGGGGGAAACAGAACACTGAAGCTTTCTTT
-	TRBV7-2	TRBJ1-5	-	CASSLWWDINQPQHF	TGTGCCAGCAGCTTATGGTGGGACATCAATCAGCCCCAGCATTTT
-	TRBV27	TRBJ1-1	TRBD1	CASSPRTGVNTEAFF	TGTGCCAGCAGTCCCCGGACAGGAGTGAACACTGAAGCTTTCTTT
-	TRBV5-6	TRBJ2-1	-	CASSGDSLFYNEQFF	TGTGCCAGCAGCGGGGACTCTCTTTTCTACAATGAGCAGTTCTTC
-	TRBV25-1	TRBJ2-1	TRBD2	CASSDRSGGAGGSNEQFF	TGTGCCAGCAGTGACCGTAGCGGGGGGGCGGGAGGATCGAATGAGCAGTTCTTC
-	TRBV19	TRBJ1-3	-	CASTLSGTLGNTIYF	TGTGCCAGTACTCTATCCGGGACACTTGGAAACACCATATATTTT
-	TRBV6-5	TRBJ2-7	TRBD1	CASRSTGVSSYEQYF	TGTGCCAGCAGATCGACAGGGGTAAGCTCCTACGAGCAGTACTTC
-	TRBV6-2/TRBV6-3	TRBJ1-1	-	CASSYPPRGMGEAFF	TGTGCCAGCAGTTACCCACCCAGGGGAATGGGTGAAGCTTTCTTT
-	TRBV7-2	TRBJ1-2	TRBD1	CASSWTGEDGYTF	TGTGCCAGCAGCTGGACAGGGGAGGATGGCTACACCTTC
-	TRBV19	TRBJ1-1	TRBD1	CASSSGGSNTEAFF	TGTGCCAGTTCATCAGGGGGCTCGAACACTGAAGCTTTCTTT
-	TRBV21-1	TRBJ2-2	-	CASSSLAGNTGELFF	TGTGCCAGCAGCTCCCTGGCGGGTAACACCGGGGAGCTGTTTTTT
-	TRBV6-1	TRBJ1-5	-	CASSDFGDYAWDQPQHF	TGTGCCAGCAGTGATTTCGGGGACTACGCATGGGATCAGCCCCAGCATTTT